This T cell receptor (beta chain) was sequenced in a study of identical twins. This clonotype was counted a few times. Its antigen is unknown. Overall study findings and caveats: Beta clonotypes that were abundant in cord blood contained fewer insertions, a pattern absent from memory repertoires. Findings came from cross-sectional statistics, without long-term follow-up of donors. Twin pairs had excess sharing that was weaker in beta out-of-frame sequences.

Template switching (which added a universal primer site) was used, and cDNA carried unique molecular identifiers. TCRdb processed the 5' RACE reads anew with MiXCR; each CDR3 protein has one entry. The sample lists around 1.7 million distinct CDR3 sequences, less than 35% seen once, with approximately 0.25% in the top ten. Germline CDR1 and CDR2: LGHNA and YNFKEQ. CDR3 length: 14 residues. The V end lost 4 bases, the J end lost 4 bases, and 13 bases lay between the germline ends. The chain combines TRBV4-2 with TRBJ1-2; D is undetermined. The specimen was cord blood. The sequence was obtained from a newborn girl in good health. Here the CDR3 DNA reads TGTGCCAGCAGCCCCCACGACGGGATCTATGGCTACACCTTC. Protein: CASSPHDGIYGYTF.